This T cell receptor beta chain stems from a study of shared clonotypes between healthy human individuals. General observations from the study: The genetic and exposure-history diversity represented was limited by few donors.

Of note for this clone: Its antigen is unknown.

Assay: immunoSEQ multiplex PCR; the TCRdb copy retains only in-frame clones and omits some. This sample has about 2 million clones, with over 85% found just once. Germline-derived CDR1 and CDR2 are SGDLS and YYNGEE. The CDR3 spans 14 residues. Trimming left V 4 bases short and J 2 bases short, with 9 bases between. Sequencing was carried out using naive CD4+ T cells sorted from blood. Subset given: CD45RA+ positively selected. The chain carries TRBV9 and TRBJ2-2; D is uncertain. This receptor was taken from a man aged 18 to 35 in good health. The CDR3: CASSFRANTGELFF. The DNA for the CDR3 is TGTGCCAGCAGCTTCCGGGCCAACACCGGGGAGCTGTTTTTT.